A selection of T cell receptor beta chains follows, all from one sample in a study of post-analysis software for immune sequencing data. TCRdb independently ran MiXCR on the PCR reads; one entry per CDR3 protein. The sample has hundreds of thousands of distinct CDR3 sequences, over 35% seen once. Sequencing was performed on blood. The receptors come from a girl aged 10-17 years with multiple sclerosis. Each CDR3 is given with its conserved first and last residue. A D gene is named only where the DNA matches it firmly. Not all rows give a size; the values are once, few, many and, for expanded clones, a class.

j_call,d_call,clone_size,v_call,cdr3_aa,cdr3_nt
TRBJ2-7,TRBD2,-,TRBV28,CASSSPTSGSYEQYF,TGTGCCAGCAGTTCGCCGACTAGCGGGAGCTACGAGCAGTACTTC
TRBJ1-5,TRBD1,few,TRBV28,CAICLTGVNQPQHF,TGTGCCATCTGCCTGACAGGGGTCAATCAGCCCCAGCATTTT
TRBJ2-7,TRBD2,few,TRBV3-1,CASSQDKRETLSYEQYF,TGTGCCAGCAGCCAAGATAAGCGGGAGACCCTCTCCTACGAGCAGTACTTC
TRBJ2-1,TRBD1,many,TRBV29-1,CSVRPRLGGQQFF,TGCAGCGTTCGGCCGCGCCTAGGGGGCCAGCAGTTCTTC
TRBJ2-3,-,-,TRBV7-2,CASSPSGLAATDTQYF,TGTGCCAGCAGCCCATCAGGGTTAGCGGCGACAGATACGCAGTATTTT
TRBJ2-5,TRBD2,-,TRBV27,CASGPGTSSETQYF,TGTGCCAGCGGTCCCGGGACTAGCAGTGAGACCCAGTACTTC
TRBJ2-1,TRBD2,-,TRBV15,CATSRGLAGSYNEQFF,TGTGCCACCAGCAGGGGACTAGCGGGATCCTACAATGAGCAGTTCTTC
TRBJ2-1,TRBD2,-,TRBV20-1,CSASTSGRNEQFF,TGCAGTGCTAGCACTAGCGGGAGAAATGAGCAGTTCTTC
TRBJ1-2,-,-,TRBV6-5,CASSYSGGGGYTF,TGTGCCAGCAGTTACTCGGGGGGAGGCGGCTACACCTTC
TRBJ1-1,-,-,TRBV9,CASSLGSGIEAFF,TGTGCCAGCAGCCTAGGCTCCGGGATTGAAGCTTTCTTT
TRBJ2-1,-,-,TRBV6-5,CASRSRDRAYNEQFF,TGTGCCAGCAGATCCAGGGACCGAGCCTACAATGAGCAGTTCTTC
TRBJ1-5,-,-,TRBV20-1,CSAVIVSNQPQHF,TGCAGTGCTGTTATTGTGAGCAATCAGCCCCAGCATTTT
TRBJ2-7,TRBD1,few,TRBV28,CASSLYDLGQGHEQYF,TGTGCCAGCAGTTTATATGATCTTGGACAGGGCCACGAGCAGTACTTC
TRBJ2-7,TRBD2,once,TRBV6-6,CASRRKAGSSYNEQYF,TGTGCCAGCAGACGGAAAGCGGGAAGCTCCTACAATGAGCAGTACTTC
TRBJ2-1,-,-,TRBV15,CATSSIVMTSMSNEQFF,TGTGCCACCAGCAGCATCGTTATGACTAGTATGAGCAATGAGCAGTTCTTC
TRBJ2-7,-,-,TRBV28,CASSSPLVFQQYF,TGTGCCAGCAGTTCCCCCTTGGTCTTTCAGCAGTACTTC
TRBJ2-5,TRBD1,-,TRBV12-3/TRBV12-4,CASSRFGDRAQETQYF,TGTGCCAGCAGTCGGTTTGGGGACAGGGCCCAAGAGACCCAGTACTTC
TRBJ1-4,-,-,TRBV7-6,CASSPSPGGDEKLFF,TGTGCCAGCAGCCCTAGTCCCGGGGGCGATGAAAAACTGTTTTTT
TRBJ1-2,-,few,TRBV15,CATSRGGDGSYTF,TGTGCCACCAGCAGAGGGGGGGACGGGAGCTACACCTTC
TRBJ2-3,-,few,TRBV20-1,CSALPSRRGADTQYF,TGCAGTGCTCTACCTAGCCGGAGGGGGGCAGATACGCAGTATTTT
TRBJ2-3,-,few,TRBV29-1,CSAQLAVSTDTQYF,TGCAGCGCCCAGTTAGCGGTTAGCACAGATACGCAGTATTTT
TRBJ2-1,TRBD2,-,TRBV5-6,CASSSEREGRSEQFF,TGTGCCAGCAGCTCCGAGCGGGAGGGCCGAAGTGAGCAGTTCTTC
TRBJ2-1,-,-,TRBV13,CASSLGAEYNEQFF,TGTGCCAGCAGCTTAGGTGCAGAGTACAATGAGCAGTTCTTC
TRBJ2-7,TRBD1,few,TRBV5-1,CASSLAPTGGMLEQYF,TGCGCCAGCAGCTTGGCCCCGACAGGGGGAATGCTCGAGCAGTACTTC
TRBJ1-2,-,-,TRBV20-1,CSAAGGDNYGYTF,TGCAGTGCTGCCGGGGGAGACAACTATGGCTACACCTTC
TRBJ2-7,-,-,TRBV7-9,CASSPPSQQGYSSYEQYF,TGTGCCAGCAGCCCACCTTCTCAACAGGGCTACAGCTCCTACGAGCAGTACTTC
TRBJ2-6,TRBD2,-,TRBV15,CASGGSNGANVLTF,TGTGCCTCGGGGGGGTCCAATGGGGCCAACGTCCTGACTTTC
TRBJ2-7,TRBD1,few,TRBV7-2,CASSREGAAYEQYF,TGTGCCAGCAGTCGAGAGGGGGCGGCCTACGAGCAGTACTTC
TRBJ2-1,-,-,TRBV12-3/TRBV12-4,CASSPGGPEQFF,TGTGCCAGCAGCCCTGGCGGACCCGAGCAGTTCTTC
TRBJ1-1,-,-,TRBV29-1,CSVVTGWDTEAFF,TGCAGCGTTGTTACAGGGTGGGACACTGAAGCTTTCTTT
TRBJ1-1,-,-,TRBV3-1,CASSLDTQGSEAFF,TGTGCCAGCAGCCTGGATACGCAGGGTTCTGAAGCTTTCTTT
TRBJ2-1,TRBD2,-,TRBV7-9,CASSPNRSLAGDNEQFF,TGTGCCAGCAGCCCCAACAGGTCGCTAGCGGGAGATAATGAGCAGTTCTTC
TRBJ2-1,-,-,TRBV7-2,CASSLGGGESYNEQFF,TGTGCCAGCAGCCTGGGAGGGGGGGAGTCGTACAATGAGCAGTTCTTC
TRBJ2-4,TRBD2,once,TRBV6-5,CASSPASGRAKNIQYF,TGTGCCAGCAGCCCTGCTAGCGGGAGGGCCAAAAACATTCAGTACTTC
TRBJ2-1,-,-,TRBV28,CASSPGGHSSYNEQFF,TGTGCCAGCAGTCCCGGGGGACATAGCTCCTACAATGAGCAGTTCTTC
TRBJ2-7,TRBD2,-,TRBV7-3,CASSFVAGTGYEQYF,TGTGCCAGCAGCTTCGTAGCGGGGACCGGGTACGAGCAGTACTTC
TRBJ1-5,TRBD1,once,TRBV24-1,CATSEHSGGGQPQHF,TGTGCCACCAGTGAGCACTCAGGGGGCGGTCAGCCCCAGCATTTT
TRBJ2-7,-,few,TRBV10-2,CASSLDEQYF,TGCGCCAGCAGCCTCGACGAGCAGTACTTC
TRBJ2-5,-,-,TRBV3-1,CASSHLSSAQETQYF,TGTGCCAGCAGCCATTTATCGAGCGCGCAAGAGACCCAGTACTTC
TRBJ2-5,TRBD1,-,TRBV5-1,CASSPGQGARETQYF,TGCGCCAGCAGCCCTGGACAGGGGGCCAGAGAGACCCAGTACTTC
TRBJ2-5,TRBD2,-,TRBV15,CATSRDEASGRVRNEQYF,TGTGCCACCAGCAGAGATGAGGCCAGCGGGAGGGTTCGCAATGAGCAGTACTTC
TRBJ1-5,TRBD1,-,TRBV28,CASRTQTGNQPQHF,TGTGCCAGCAGAACCCAGACAGGGAATCAGCCCCAGCATTTT
TRBJ2-1,TRBD2,-,TRBV9,CASSTDPASGRNNEQFF,TGTGCCAGCAGCACCGACCCGGCTAGCGGGAGAAACAATGAGCAGTTCTTC
TRBJ2-5,-,-,TRBV4-1,CASSQVRITSSGETQYF,TGCGCCAGCAGCCAAGTTCGAATTACTAGCTCCGGGGAGACCCAGTACTTC